This T cell receptor beta chain originates from a study of blood T cell repertoires in COVID-19. The method was immunoSEQ multiplex PCR; TCRdb's version includes in-frame clones alone and lacks a portion of them. The table lists 150,000 to 200,000 clones, around nine tenths of them singletons, with 0.8% to 1% in the top ten. The receptor comes from a woman aged 18 to 35 who had recovered from COVID-19. The sample consisted of peripheral blood.

CDR3 nucleotide sequence: TGTGCCAGCAGTTTAAGAGCGCTTTCCTACAATGAGCAGTTCTTC. The encoded protein is CASSLRALSYNEQFF. V gene TRBV27 combines with J gene TRBJ2-1; D is unclear. Germline V CDR1 and CDR2: MNHEY, SMNVEV (reference sequence). This CDR3 has 15 amino acids. The V and J ends lost 2 bases and 1 base respectively, with 9 bases between them.